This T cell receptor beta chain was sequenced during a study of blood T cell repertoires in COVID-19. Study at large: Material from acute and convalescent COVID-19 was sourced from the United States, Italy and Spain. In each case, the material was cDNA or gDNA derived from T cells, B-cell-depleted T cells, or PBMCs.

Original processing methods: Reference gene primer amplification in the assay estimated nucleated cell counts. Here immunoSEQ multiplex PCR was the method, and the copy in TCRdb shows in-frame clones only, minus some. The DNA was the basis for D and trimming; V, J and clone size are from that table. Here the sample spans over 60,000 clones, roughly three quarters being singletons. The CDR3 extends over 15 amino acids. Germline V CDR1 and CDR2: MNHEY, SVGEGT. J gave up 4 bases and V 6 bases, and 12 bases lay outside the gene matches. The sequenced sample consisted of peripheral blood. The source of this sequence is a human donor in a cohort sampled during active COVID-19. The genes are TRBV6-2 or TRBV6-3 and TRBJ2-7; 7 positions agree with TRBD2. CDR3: CASSLLMSGVYEQYF. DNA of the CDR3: TGTGCCAGCAGCCTATTAATGAGCGGGGTATACGAGCAGTACTTC.